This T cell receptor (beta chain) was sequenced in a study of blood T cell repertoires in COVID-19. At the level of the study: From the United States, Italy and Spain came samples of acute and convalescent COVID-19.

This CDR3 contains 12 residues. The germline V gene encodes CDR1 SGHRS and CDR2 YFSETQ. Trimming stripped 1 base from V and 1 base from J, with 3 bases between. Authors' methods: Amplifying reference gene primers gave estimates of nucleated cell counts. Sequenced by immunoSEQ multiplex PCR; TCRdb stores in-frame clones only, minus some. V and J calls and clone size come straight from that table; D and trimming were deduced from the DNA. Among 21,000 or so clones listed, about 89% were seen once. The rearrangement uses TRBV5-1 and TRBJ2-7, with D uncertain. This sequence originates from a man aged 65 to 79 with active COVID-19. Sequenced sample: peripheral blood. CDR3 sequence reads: CASSLHSYEQYF. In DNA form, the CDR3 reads TGCGCCAGCAGCTTGCATTCCTACGAGCAGTACTTC. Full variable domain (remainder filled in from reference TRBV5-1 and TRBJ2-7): KAGVTQTPRYLIKTRGQQVTLSCSPISGHRSVSWYQQTPGQGLQFLFEYFSETQRNKGNFPGRFSGRQFSNSRSEMNVSTLELGDSALYLCASSLHSYEQYFGPGTRLTVT.